These 30 T cell receptor beta chains were sequenced from one sample in a study of CD8 T cells in Susac syndrome. A quantity of about 0.5 to 1 ug RNA underwent reverse transcription using random hexamers. TCRdb reprocessed the immunoSEQ multiplex PCR reads with MiXCR, giving one entry per CDR3 protein. The sample carries 150,000 to 200,000 distinct CDR3 sequences, roughly 94% recorded once. The source material was CD4+ T cells from PBMCs. Receptors were obtained from a human donor in good health.

This clonotype was detected only once. V usage is TRBV2 and J usage is TRBJ2-1; D remains unclear. V was shortened by 6 bases and J by 12 bases, with 18 bases between the two germline ends. CDR3 length equals 13 residues. The germline gives CDR1 SNHLY, CDR2 FYNNEI. CDR3 sequence (DNA): TGTGCCAGCAGCCCCGCCAAGGTCCGAGTGCAGTTCTTC. It codes for CASSPAKVRVQFF. The full variable domain, completed using reference TRBV2 and TRBJ2-1, is EPEVTQTPSHQVTQMGQEVILRCVPISNHLYFYWYRQILGQKVEFLVSFYNNEISEKSEIFDDQFSVERPDGSNFTLKIRSTKLEDSAMYFCASSPAKVRVQFFGPGTRLTVL.

The chain employs TRBV6-4 and TRBJ2-1; possible D gene TRBD1, 5 bases. V lost 3 bases, J lost 6 bases, and 12 bases lay in between. This CDR3 comprises 14 residues. CDR1 is MRHNA, CDR2 SNTAGT, per germline. As DNA, the CDR3 is TGTGCCAGCAGTGATCAGGGTGGGGTCAATGAGCAGTTCTTC. Its protein is CASSDQGGVNEQFF.

This chain joins TRBV28 and TRBJ2-7; D is uncertain. Germline loops: CDR1 MDHEN, CDR2 SYDVKM. The ends were cut back, 5 bases at V and 3 bases at J, with 5 bases in the middle. CDR3 length: 11 amino acids. The CDR3 spells CASSKNYEQYF. CDR3 nucleotides: TGTGCCAGCAGTAAAAACTACGAGCAGTACTTC.

V usage is TRBV3-1 and J usage is TRBJ1-1, with D unclear. The V end was cut by 3 bases, the J end by 7 bases, with 18 bases between. The CDR3 totals 15 residues. Germline-derived CDR1 and CDR2 are LGHDT and YNNKEL (reference sequence). This chain's CDR3 is CASSQGVALSSEAFF. The CDR3, as DNA: TGTGCCAGCAGCCAGGGTGTTGCTCTTAGCAGTGAAGCTTTCTTT.

The V call is TRBV7-2, the J call TRBJ1-1; D remains ambiguous. V was cut by 3 bases and J by 8 bases, with 13 bases left in between. CDR1 SGHTA and CDR2 FQGNSA come from the germline V gene. The CDR3 is 13 residues long. The CDR3 loop reads CASSFPSGSEAFF. The CDR3 region has the DNA TGTGCCAGCAGCTTCCCTTCCGGTTCGGAAGCTTTCTTT.

The J gene is TRBJ1-1, the V gene TRBV12-3 or TRBV12-4; 8 bases match TRBD1. The CDR3 is made up of 12 amino acids. Trimming removed 3 bases from V and 10 bases from J; junction bases left unmatched: 4. The CDR3 is CASSFPGGVAFF. Written as DNA, the CDR3 is TGTGCCAGCAGTTTCCCAGGGGGCGTAGCTTTCTTT.

The V gene is TRBV4-1, the J gene TRBJ2-3; no firm D call. Germline-derived CDR1 and CDR2 are MGHRA and YSYEKL. The CDR3 consists of 13 residues. Trimming stripped 3 bases from V and 3 bases from J, with 7 bases between. The DNA for the CDR3 is TGCGCCAGCAGCCAGGGTGTGACAGATACGCAGTATTTT. Translated, it gives CASSQGVTDTQYF.

The gene calls are TRBV29-1 and TRBJ1-2, with D perhaps matching TRBD1 (6 bases). The CDR3 is 13 amino acids. The germline V gene has CDR1 SQVTM and CDR2 ANQGSEA. V was trimmed by 5 bases and J by 8 bases, leaving 18 bases between them. The CDR3 here is CSVRTELKGGYTF. The CDR3, as DNA: TGCAGCGTTCGGACAGAACTCAAGGGAGGCTACACCTTC.

This chain links TRBV2 with TRBJ1-1; D gene unclear. CDR1 and CDR2 (germline): SNHLY, FYNNEI. V was pared by 3 bases and J by 2 bases, with 13 bases between. This CDR3 is built from 15 residues. CDR3: CASSDTYSENTEAFF. The CDR3 nucleotides are TGTGCCAGCAGTGACACCTACAGTGAAAACACTGAAGCTTTCTTT.

The count of this clonotype is one. The chain carries TRBV4-3 and TRBJ2-3; perhaps D is TRBD1 or TRBD2 (6 bases each). Germline V gene lookup returns CDR1 LGHNA and CDR2 YSLEER. This CDR3 comprises 17 residues. V dropped 1 base and J dropped 1 base, with 15 bases sitting between them. The DNA of the CDR3 is TGCGCCAGCAGCCAAGCACCGGGGGCCCTACGCACAGATACGCAGTATTTT. It is translated as CASSQAPGALRTDTQYF.

The chain has TRBV12-3 or TRBV12-4 and TRBJ1-5; D remains unclear. Between the trimmed V and J ends, which lost 5 bases and 5 bases, there was a span of 7 bases. The CDR3 has 12 amino acids. The CDR3 sequence: CASSLLDQPQHF. The CDR3 DNA reads as TGTGCCAGCAGTCTACTGGATCAGCCCCAGCATTTT.

The V and J genes are TRBV7-2 and TRBJ2-1; D possibly uses TRBD1 or TRBD2 (6 bases each). The V and J ends lost 5 bases and 9 bases respectively, with 11 bases between them. The CDR3 consists of 12 residues. Germline-derived CDR1 and CDR2 are SGHTA and FQGNSA. In DNA, the CDR3 is TGTGCCAGCAGCCGACTAGGGGGTGAGCAGTTCTTC. This encodes CASSRLGGEQFF.

This clonotype appeared once. The V gene is TRBV6-5, the J gene TRBJ2-2, with 8 bases that match TRBD1. The CDR3 loop spans 14 amino acids. V trimming: 4 bases; J trimming: 7 bases; junction bases outside the gene matches: 5. Germline CDR1 and CDR2: MNHEY and SVGAGI. CDR3 sequence: CASSSPGGGGELFF. In DNA, the CDR3 is TGTGCCAGCAGTTCCCCAGGGGGCGGCGGGGAGCTGTTTTTT.

V gene TRBV6-1 combines with J gene TRBJ2-1, with 8 bases identical to TRBD2. The CDR3 contains 14 residues. Germline CDR1 MNHNS, CDR2 SASEGT. Trimming at V came to 4 bases and at J to 2 bases, leaving 1 base not matched to a gene. CDR3 loop: CASSAGLAYNEQFF. The CDR3 DNA sequence: TGTGCCAGCAGTGCGGGACTAGCCTACAATGAGCAGTTCTTC.

V is TRBV2 and J is TRBJ1-1; perhaps TRBD1 as D (6 bases). Germline CDR1 reads SNHLY; CDR2 reads FYNNEI. V was cut by 2 bases and J by 4 bases, with 14 bases left in between. This CDR3 region has 15 residues. CDR3 DNA sequence: TGTGCCAGCAGTGAAACGCCAGGGGTGAGCACTGAAGCTTTCTTT. It encodes CASSETPGVSTEAFF.

The chain carries TRBV20-1 and TRBJ2-7; 7 nucleotides align to TRBD1. Germline V gene sequence: CDR1 DFQATT, CDR2 SNEGSKA (reference sequence). The CDR3 consists of 12 residues. Trimming took 5 bases from V and 2 from J; bases not matched to a gene: 3. CDR3 bases: TGCAGTGCTGTGGGACAGCCCTACGAGCAGTACTTC. Translation: CSAVGQPYEQYF.

The chain has TRBV21-1 and TRBJ2-5. TRBV21-1 is a pseudogene segment. The CDR3 is 13 residues long. The CDR3 sequence is CASSTRPRETQYF. DNA of the CDR3: TGTGCCAGCAGTACGAGACCGAGGGAGACCCAGTACTTC.

This clonotype is a singleton in its sample. The chain uses TRBV6-1 and TRBJ2-7, with 9 positions matching TRBD2. Unmatched junction bases numbered 12, after V lost 6 bases and J lost 6 bases. The CDR3 is made up of 15 amino acids. Germline CDR1 reads MNHNS; CDR2 reads SASEGT. The CDR3 loop reads CASSGGGTSLREQYF. The CDR3 DNA sequence: TGTGCCAGCAGCGGAGGGGGGACTAGCCTTCGCGAGCAGTACTTC.

The chain employs TRBV4-3 and TRBJ2-3; D remains ambiguous. The CDR3 spans 14 residues. Trimming left V 7 bases short and J 1 base short, with 12 bases between. Germline-derived CDR1 and CDR2 are LGHNA and YSLEER. As DNA, the CDR3 is TGCGCCAGCAAAACGCCGCCGGGCACAGATACGCAGTATTTT. Its protein product is CASKTPPGTDTQYF.

The V and J genes are TRBV6-1 and TRBJ2-7; 8 positions agree with TRBD1. The length of the CDR3 is 15 residues. Germline assignment: CDR1 MNHNS and CDR2 SASEGT. V lost 1 base and J lost 0; bases outside the gene matches: 2. In DNA form, the CDR3 reads TGTGCCAGCAGTGAAGAGGGGACAGGCTCCTACGAGCAGTACTTC. As protein: CASSEEGTGSYEQYF.

V and J are TRBV25-1 and TRBJ1-1; 7 positions agree with TRBD1. Trimming took 5 bases from V and 11 from J; bases not matched to a gene: 8. The germline CDR1 and CDR2 sequences are MGHDK and SYGVNS. This CDR3 is 12 amino acids long. The CDR3 sequence: CASSPRDSYAFF. The CDR3 DNA reads TGTGCCAGCAGTCCACGGGACAGCTACGCTTTCTTT.

The genes are TRBV20-1 and TRBJ2-3; perhaps TRBD2 as D (7 bases). The CDR3 is made up of 15 amino acids. Germline CDR1 DFQATT, CDR2 SNEGSKA (reference sequence). V was clipped by 5 bases and J by 2 bases, with 17 bases between them. The CDR3 loop is CSAHGAGAATDTQYF. CDR3 nucleotides: TGCAGTGCTCACGGCGCGGGGGCCGCCACAGATACGCAGTATTTT.

The rearrangement links TRBV7-9 to TRBJ1-1; D not certain. From germline, CDR1 is SEHNR and CDR2 FQNEAQ (reference sequence). This CDR3 spans 14 amino acids. Trimming took 3 bases from V and 0 from J, leaving 8 bases between them. CDR3 sequence reads: CASSFHHMNTEAFF. CDR3 bases: TGTGCCAGCAGCTTCCATCACATGAACACTGAAGCTTTCTTT.

The chain joins TRBV2 to TRBJ2-2, with D unresolved. V dropped 5 bases and J dropped 3 bases, with 7 bases sitting between them. CDR3 length equals 13 residues. The germline V gene encodes CDR1 SNHLY and CDR2 FYNNEI. DNA for the CDR3: TGTGCCAGCAGTTCGTGGGACACCGGGGAGCTGTTTTTT. Protein sequence: CASSSWDTGELFF.

The CDR3 sequence: CSVAEGPDTEAFF. The CDR3 DNA reads TGCAGCGTTGCAGAGGGACCCGACACTGAAGCTTTCTTT. The chain employs TRBV29-1 and TRBJ1-1; perhaps TRBD1 as D (5 bases). Per germline, CDR1 SQVTM and CDR2 ANQGSEA. With 4 bases removed from V and 3 bases from J, the gap between germline ends came to 12 bases. The CDR3 contains 13 residues. Drawing the rest from reference TRBV29-1 and TRBJ1-1, the complete variable domain is SAVISQKPSRDICQRGTSLTIQCQVDSQVTMMFWYRQQPGQSLTLIATANQGSEATYESGFVIDKFPISRPNLTFSTLTVSNMSPEDSSIYLCSVAEGPDTEAFFGQGTRLTVV.

This rearrangement joins TRBV20-1 to TRBJ2-3; 9 bases are shared with TRBD2. CDR1 is DFQATT and CDR2 is SNEGSKA in the germline V gene (reference sequence). The CDR3 extends over 14 amino acids. Trimming cost V 5 bases and J 0 bases; bases outside gene matches: 3. DNA for the CDR3: TGCAGTGCTCCCCTAGCGGGGAGCACAGATACGCAGTATTTT. Its protein is CSAPLAGSTDTQYF.

V usage is TRBV25-1 and J usage is TRBJ2-7; TRBD1 aligns across 9 bases. With V trimmed by 3 bases and J by 3 bases, 6 bases remained unmatched. This CDR3 has 15 amino acids. Germline loops: CDR1 MGHDK, CDR2 SYGVNS. The CDR3 sequence: CASSDPGQGFYEQYF. CDR3 nucleotides: TGTGCCAGCAGTGATCCGGGACAGGGCTTCTACGAGCAGTACTTC.

This chain links TRBV29-1 with TRBJ1-2, with D possibly matching TRBD1 (6 bases). From germline, CDR1 is SQVTM and CDR2 ANQGSEA. CDR3 length: 14 residues. The V gene lost 7 bases and the J gene lost 4 bases, with 19 bases spanning the gap. The chain's CDR3 is CSATAGGGIYGYTF. DNA for the CDR3: TGCAGCGCCACCGCGGGGGGGGGCATCTATGGCTACACCTTC.

The chain links TRBV12-3 or TRBV12-4 to TRBJ2-5; D not resolved. The CDR3 has 12 residues. V lost 6 bases, J lost 2 bases, and 7 bases lay in between. In nucleotides, the CDR3 is TGTGCCAGCAGGGGCACACAAGAGACCCAGTACTTC. Translation gives CASRGTQETQYF.

The CDR3 loop is CASSQLRRLAGGNEQFF. The CDR3 DNA sequence: TGTGCCAGCAGCCAACTCCGTAGACTAGCGGGGGGTAATGAGCAGTTCTTC. The gene calls are TRBV3-1 and TRBJ2-1, with TRBD2 matching over 13 bases. Losses at the gene ends were 2 bases for V and 7 bases for J; bases not matched to a gene: 8. The CDR3 contains 17 residues. The germline gives CDR1 LGHDT, CDR2 YNNKEL (reference sequence).